The 23 T cell receptor beta chains below all came from one sample that was sequenced in a study of graft-versus-host responses after intestinal transplantation. Their recognized antigens are unknown. Produced via immunoSEQ multiplex PCR; TCRdb's table is partial and in-frame only. The table has roughly 120,000 clones, 80% to 95% seen once; the top ten hold roughly 0.5%. This specimen consisted of unstimulated CD8+ T cells sorted from spleen or lymph node cells, obtained before intestinal transplant. The receptor source for this set is a human donor who received an intestinal transplant.

The CDR3 DNA sequence: TGCAGCGTTGGGGGACAGAGCACAGATACGCAGTATTTT. Amino acids: CSVGGQSTDTQYF. V is TRBV29-1 and J is TRBJ2-3; 7 bases align to TRBD1. The CDR3 spans 13 residues. The trim removed 4 bases at V and 0 bases at J, leaving 1 base unmatched. The germline V gene encodes CDR1 SQVTM and CDR2 ANQGSEA.

This clone showed up just once. The chain has TRBV14 and TRBJ2-1; D may be TRBD2 (5 bases). This CDR3 spans 12 amino acids. The V gene's germline CDR1 is SGHDN and CDR2 FVKESK. The germline V and J ends were trimmed by 5 bases and 8 bases, with 10 bases remaining between them. CDR3 in DNA: TGTGCCAGCAGCTGGAGCGGTTATGAGCAGTTCTTC. Its protein is CASSWSGYEQFF.

The chain couples TRBV6-1 to TRBJ2-1; 11 bases are a match to TRBD1. The V gene's germline CDR1 is MNHNS and CDR2 SASEGT. The CDR3 covers 16 residues. With V trimmed by 4 bases and J by 3 bases, 5 bases remained unmatched. Written as DNA, the CDR3 is TGTGCCAGCAGTGTGGACAGGGGGCTCATCTACAATGAGCAGTTCTTC. It codes for CASSVDRGLIYNEQFF.

This sequence joins TRBV9 and TRBJ2-7, with D tentatively TRBD1 or TRBD2 (5 bases each). Trimming shortened V by 4 bases and J by 5 bases, and 13 bases separated the two germline ends. Germline CDR1 SGDLS, CDR2 YYNGEE. CDR3 length equals 13 residues. The CDR3 loop reads CASSLGTGDEQYF. As DNA, the CDR3 is TGTGCCAGCAGCCTCGGGACCGGCGACGAGCAGTACTTC.

This sequence joins TRBV10-2 and TRBJ2-6; D is ambiguous. V was cut by 8 bases and J by 0 bases, with 17 bases left in between. Germline CDR1 reads WSHSY; CDR2 reads SAAADI. The CDR3 sequence is 17 residues long. The CDR3 sequence is CASSETGYYSGANVLTF. CDR3 sequence (DNA): TGCGCCAGCTCCGAGACCGGGTATTACTCTGGGGCCAACGTCCTGACTTTC.

This chain connects TRBV11-2 to TRBJ2-1; D may be TRBD1 or TRBD2 (5 bases each). Germline CDR1 SGHAT, CDR2 FQNNGV. Trimming left V 5 bases short and J 5 bases short, with 19 bases between. CDR3 size: 16 residues. In DNA form, the CDR3 reads TGTGCCAGCAGCCCGCAAGGGACCCTACAGCACAATGAGCAGTTCTTC. It is translated as CASSPQGTLQHNEQFF.

The CDR3 DNA is TGTGCCATCGGCCCTGGCAATGAGCAGTTCTTC. It translates to CAIGPGNEQFF. The chain joins TRBV10-3 to TRBJ2-1; the D is unclear. CDR1 is ENHRY, CDR2 SYGVKD, per germline. The CDR3 sequence is 11 residues long. V lost 8 bases to trimming and J lost 6 bases, with 8 bases between them.

The J gene is TRBJ1-3, the V gene TRBV4-1; 8 positions match TRBD1. The CDR3 contains 17 residues. The ends lost 3 bases at V and 0 bases at J; junction bases unmatched: 7. Germline assignment: CDR1 MGHRA and CDR2 YSYEKL. CDR3 loop: CASSQSSGTGSGNTIYF. DNA of the CDR3: TGCGCCAGCAGCCAGTCTTCCGGGACAGGCTCTGGAAACACCATATATTTT.

The V gene is TRBV28, the J gene TRBJ2-1; TRBD2 matches 14 bases. V gave up 8 bases and J gave up 9 bases; unmatched junction bases: 6. This CDR3 spans 14 amino acids. Germline values: CDR1 MDHEN, CDR2 SYDVKM. CDR3 bases: TGTGCCAGCTCTGGGACTAGCGGGAGTAGTGAGCAGTTCTTC. It is translated as CASSGTSGSSEQFF.

CDR3 nucleotides: TGCGCCAGCAGCTTGGCCTGGAGCTACGAGCAGTACTTC. Protein sequence: CASSLAWSYEQYF. The rearrangement uses TRBV5-1 and TRBJ2-7; D unresolved. V shed 0 bases and J shed 3 bases, with 7 bases lying between them. Germline lookup yields CDR1 SGHRS and CDR2 YFSETQ. This CDR3 has 13 residues.

V usage is TRBV28 and J usage is TRBJ2-2; 9 bases match TRBD1. Germline loops: CDR1 MDHEN, CDR2 SYDVKM. This CDR3 is built from 14 residues. V dropped 6 bases and J dropped 4; count of bases not matched to a gene: 3. In DNA, the CDR3 is TGTGCCAGCAGCAAGGGACAGGGCACCGGGGAGCTGTTTTTT. It yields the protein CASSKGQGTGELFF.

V gene TRBV9 combines with J gene TRBJ2-3; 7 bases fit TRBD2. The CDR3 has 15 amino acids. Trimming cost V 5 bases and J 1 base; bases outside gene matches: 7. The V gene's germline CDR1 is SGDLS and CDR2 YYNGEE. The CDR3 nucleotides are TGTGCCAGCAGTGGGCGGGAGACCCGCACAGATACGCAGTATTTT. It yields the protein CASSGRETRTDTQYF. The variable domain in full, completed from reference TRBV9 and TRBJ2-3, reads DSGVTQTPKHLITATGQRVTLRCSPRSGDLSVYWYQQSLDQGLQFLIQYYNGEERAKGNILERFSAQQFPDLHSELNLSSLELGDSALYFCASSGRETRTDTQYFGPGTRLTVL.

This chain connects TRBV29-1 to TRBJ1-2, with D perhaps matching TRBD1 (6 bases). Trimming took 2 bases from V and 3 from J, leaving 13 bases between them. The CDR3 extends over 14 amino acids. Germline CDR1 is SQVTM and CDR2 is ANQGSEA. CDR3 sequence reads: CSVENSGVDYGYTF. DNA for the CDR3: TGCAGCGTTGAAAATTCAGGGGTCGACTATGGCTACACCTTC.

This rearrangement joins TRBV10-3 to TRBJ2-1, with D perhaps TRBD1 or TRBD2 (5 bases each). The CDR3 spans 15 residues. Trimming left V 0 bases short and J 2 bases short, with 8 bases between. Germline lookup yields CDR1 ENHRY and CDR2 SYGVKD. The CDR3 loop reads CAISESGTTYNEQFF. For the CDR3, the DNA is TGTGCCATCAGTGAGTCAGGGACCACCTACAATGAGCAGTTCTTC.

The sample holds one count of this clone. The V gene is TRBV6-5, the J gene TRBJ1-5; D is perhaps TRBD1 (6 bases). Germline values: CDR1 MNHEY, CDR2 SVGAGI. This CDR3 is 14 amino acids long. Trimming stripped 2 bases from V and 5 bases from J, with 10 bases between. CDR3 nucleotide sequence: TGTGCCAGCAGTTACATGGGGGGGCATCAGCCCCAGCATTTT. Amino acid sequence: CASSYMGGHQPQHF.

The chain uses TRBV28 and TRBJ1-1; D uncertain. CDR3 size: 14 residues. V was shortened by 2 bases and J by 5 bases, with 12 bases between the two germline ends. Per the germline V gene, CDR1 is MDHEN and CDR2 is SYDVKM. The CDR3 here is CASSLKGSGTEAFF. CDR3 nucleotides: TGTGCCAGCAGTTTAAAGGGCAGTGGGACTGAAGCTTTCTTT.

The chain recombines TRBV2 with TRBJ2-7; 9 bases line up with TRBD1. V shed 8 bases, J shed 4 bases, and the junction held 3 bases outside the gene matches. The germline gives CDR1 SNHLY, CDR2 FYNNEI. CDR3 length: 12 residues. For the CDR3, the DNA is TGTGCCAGCGTGGGACAGGGATACGAGCAGTACTTC. Its translation is CASVGQGYEQYF.

V gene TRBV6-1 combines with J gene TRBJ2-7; TRBD1 matches at 8 bases. J gave up 5 bases and V 5 bases, and 8 bases lay outside the gene matches. This CDR3 has 14 amino acids. CDR1 and CDR2 from the germline V gene are MNHNS and SASEGT. The chain's CDR3 is CASSTGGRGDEQYF. The CDR3, as DNA: TGTGCCAGCAGTACAGGGGGAAGGGGGGACGAGCAGTACTTC.

This rearrangement joins TRBV19 to TRBJ2-7, with D hard to call. From germline, CDR1 is LNHDA and CDR2 SQIVND (reference sequence). The CDR3 has 13 amino acids. V lost 3 bases, J lost 6 bases, and 12 bases lay in between. The CDR3 spells CASSMEHPVEQYF. The CDR3 DNA reads TGTGCCAGTAGTATGGAACACCCGGTCGAGCAGTACTTC.

In this sample, this clone turned up once. V is TRBV19 and J is TRBJ1-2; 9 bases map to TRBD1. Per germline, CDR1 LNHDA and CDR2 SQIVND (reference sequence). The ends lost 5 bases at V and 4 bases at J; junction bases unmatched: 8. CDR3 length equals 15 residues. CDR3 protein: CASSWTGDIPYGYTF. DNA of the CDR3: TGTGCCAGTAGTTGGACAGGGGATATCCCCTATGGCTACACCTTC.

Notes on this clone: Other DNA sequences in the same sample also yield this CDR3. V and J are TRBV6-5 and TRBJ2-2; D is ambiguous. CDR3 length: 13 amino acids. Trimming pared 3 bases from V and 2 bases from J, leaving 4 bases between. The germline V gene has CDR1 MNHEY and CDR2 SVGAGI. CDR3 nucleotide sequence: TGTGCCAGCAGTTATAGCAACACCGGGGAGCTGTTTTTT. As protein: CASSYSNTGELFF.

Here the CDR3 reads CASSPGPNYGYTF. The CDR3 DNA is TGTGCCAGCAGCCCGGGACCTAACTATGGCTACACCTTC. The chain combines TRBV27 with TRBJ1-2, with D perhaps TRBD1 (5 bases). Germline V gives CDR1 MNHEY, CDR2 SMNVEV (reference sequence). The V end lost 6 bases, the J end lost 0 bases, and 8 bases lay between the germline ends. The CDR3 totals 13 residues.

The gene calls are TRBV5-1 and TRBJ1-1, with no clear D. This CDR3 has 15 amino acids. In germline, CDR1 is SGHRS, CDR2 YFSETQ. Trimming took 4 bases from V and 3 from J, leaving 16 bases between them. CDR3 region: CASSPGSGWDTEAFF. The DNA of the CDR3 is TGCGCCAGCAGCCCGGGATCGGGGTGGGACACTGAAGCTTTCTTT.